Given below is one T cell receptor (beta chain) in context. Its antigen is not known. This sample's time point: week 47, end of study. Each vaccine dose was 300 ug of mutant IDH1 20-mer peptide, with topical imiquimod. Using immunoSEQ multiplex PCR, the repertoire was profiled, and TCRdb retains in-frame clones only, with some absent. The table has 30,000 to 40,000 clones, approximately 87% seen once. This entry belongs to a study of a mutant IDH1 vaccine in newly diagnosed glioma. Study-wide context: Following radiotherapy alone, or alongside temozolomide cycles, vaccination was started after an interval of 4-6 weeks. Males made up about 60% and females about 40% of treated patients, whose mean age was 40.4 years.

The CDR3 is 14 residues long. Germline values: CDR1 SGHNT, CDR2 YYREEE (reference sequence). Trimming removed 2 bases from V and 2 bases from J; junction bases left unmatched: 3. The specimen comprised PBMCs, sampled from a glioma patient whose treatment included an IDH1 peptide vaccine. V and J are TRBV5-4 and TRBJ1-1, with TRBD1 identical over 7 bases. This receptor was identified in a woman in her twenties or thirties with glioma. CDR3 nucleotide sequence: TGTGCCAGCAGCTTTTGGACAGGCAACACTGAAGCTTTCTTT. Its translation is CASSFWTGNTEAFF.